The 12 T cell receptor beta chains reported below all come from one sample, sequenced in a study of cytomegalovirus exposure and HLA in healthy donors. Here immunoSEQ multiplex PCR was the method, and the copy in TCRdb shows in-frame clones only, minus some. This table has over 90,000 clones, approximately 94% appearing once. What was sequenced was PBMCs. The receptors come from a woman aged 18-29 years in good health and CMV-seronegative.

This clone appeared a single time. Compared with germline, one end of the junction differs, possibly owing to a read error. V and J are TRBV7-9 and TRBJ1-2; D uncertain. The CDR3 consists of 12 residues. Germline lookup yields CDR1 SEHNR and CDR2 FQNEAQ (reference sequence). DNA of the CDR3: TGTGCCAGCAGCTTAGAGTGGGCCCGCGCCGTCTTC. Translated: CASSLEWARAVF.

The chain recombines TRBV9 with TRBJ1-6; 7 positions match TRBD1. CDR3 length: 17 residues. CDR1 is SGDLS and CDR2 is YYNGEE in the germline V gene. The V segment lost 1 base and the J segment 0 bases; nucleotides outside the gene matches: 4. In DNA form, the CDR3 reads TGTGCCAGCAGCGTAAAGGGGGACAGCTCCTATAATTCACCCCTCCACTTT. Translated, it gives CASSVKGDSSYNSPLHF.

CDR3 amino acids: CASSLFSGRNTGELFF. CDR3 nucleotides: TGTGCCAGCAGCCTATTTAGCGGGAGGAACACCGGGGAGCTGTTTTTT. This chain links TRBV7-6 with TRBJ2-2; 9 bases fit TRBD2. Germline CDR1 SGHVS, CDR2 FNYEAQ. V shed 5 bases and J 1 base; nucleotides not matched to a gene: 5. This CDR3 contains 16 residues.

The chain recombines TRBV11-3 with TRBJ2-1; D remains unclear. Germline V CDR1 and CDR2: SGHNT, YENEEA. The CDR3 contains 12 residues. Trimming cost V 5 bases and J 6 bases, with 8 bases left between them. CDR3 amino acids: CASSQDSNEQFF. The CDR3 DNA follows: TGTGCCAGCAGCCAAGACTCCAATGAGCAGTTCTTC.

V and J are TRBV6-5 and TRBJ1-2; D unclear. CDR1 is MNHEY and CDR2 is SVGAGI in the germline V gene. This CDR3 is 10 amino acids long. V was cut by 8 bases and J by 6 bases, with 7 bases left in between. CDR3 protein: CASGVHGYTF. CDR3 nucleotides: TGTGCCAGCGGAGTCCATGGCTACACCTTC.

V usage is TRBV18 and J usage is TRBJ1-5; possibly TRBD1 for D (6 bases). With 6 bases removed from V and 7 bases from J, the gap between germline ends came to 16 bases. This CDR3 is 14 amino acids long. Germline CDR1 reads KGHSH; CDR2 reads LQKENI. The CDR3 coding sequence is TGTGCCAGCTCCCCATTAGGGGGGGACCAGCCCCAGCATTTT. It specifies CASSPLGGDQPQHF.

The gene calls are TRBV6-6 and TRBJ2-5, with D maybe TRBD2 (6 bases). TRBJ2-7 explains the end of the DNA better; the J call may be wrong. The CDR3 has 14 residues. Germline V gene lookup returns CDR1 MNHNY and CDR2 SVGAGI (reference sequence). This chain's CDR3 is CASSYSPTSNEQYF. The CDR3 DNA is TGTGCCAGCAGTTACTCGCCCACTAGCAACGAGCAGTACTTC.

The chain combines TRBV29-1 with TRBJ1-2; D may be TRBD1 (5 bases). Between the trimmed V and J ends, which lost 6 bases and 8 bases, there was a span of 13 bases. The CDR3 consists of 11 residues. CDR1 SQVTM and CDR2 ANQGSEA come from the germline V gene. This CDR3 reads CSVDTTAGYTF. DNA for the CDR3: TGCAGCGTGGACACAACGGCCGGCTACACCTTC.

The rearrangement links TRBV5-6 to TRBJ1-1; 9 bases map to TRBD1. Germline V gives CDR1 SGHDT, CDR2 YYEEEE. The J segment lost 5 bases and the V segment lost 4 bases, leaving 12 bases of the junction unmatched. CDR3 length: 16 amino acids. CDR3 amino acids: CASSLPGQGLLTEAFF. In DNA form, the CDR3 reads TGTGCCAGCAGCCTCCCGGGACAGGGATTGTTAACTGAAGCTTTCTTT. Full variable domain (remainder filled in from reference TRBV5-6 and TRBJ1-1): DAGVTQSPTHLIKTRGQQVTLRCSPKSGHDTVSWYQQALGQGPQFIFQYYEEEERQRGNFPDRFSGHQFPNYSSELNVNALLLGDSALYLCASSLPGQGLLTEAFFGQGTRLTVV.

This clone was detected once. J is TRBJ2-1 and V is TRBV19; no clear D gene. V lost 2 bases and J 7 bases, leaving 6 bases between the germline ends. Germline-derived CDR1 and CDR2 are LNHDA and SQIVND (reference sequence). CDR3 size: 12 residues. The CDR3 spells CASSIWSNEQFF. The CDR3 DNA reads as TGTGCCAGTAGTATATGGAGTAATGAGCAGTTCTTC.

The chain joins TRBV29-1 to TRBJ1-2; possible D gene TRBD1, 5 bases. V was pared by 7 bases and J by 2 bases, with 14 bases between. The germline V gene encodes CDR1 SQVTM and CDR2 ANQGSEA. This CDR3 contains 13 residues. In DNA form, the CDR3 reads TGCAGCGCGTCCCAGTCAGGGAACTATGGCTACACCTTC. Amino acids: CSASQSGNYGYTF.

This clone showed up just once. The chain combines TRBV2 with TRBJ2-3, with TRBD2 matching 7 bases. With V trimmed by 6 bases and J by 6 bases, 9 bases remained unmatched. Germline-derived CDR1 and CDR2 are SNHLY and FYNNEI. The CDR3 totals 14 residues. DNA for the CDR3: TGTGCCAGCAGACGGACTAGGAACGTCGATACGCAGTATTTT. This translates into CASRRTRNVDTQYF. Full variable domain (outside the CDR3, taken from reference TRBV2 and TRBJ2-3): EPEVTQTPSHQVTQMGQEVILRCVPISNHLYFYWYRQILGQKVEFLVSFYNNEISEKSEIFDDQFSVERPDGSNFTLKIRSTKLEDSAMYFCASRRTRNVDTQYFGPGTRLTVL.